This is a list of T cell receptor beta chains from one sample in a study of blood T cell repertoires in COVID-19. Generated by immunoSEQ multiplex PCR, the TCRdb table keeps only in-frame clones and is missing some. Among around 290,000 clones listed, approximately 88% were seen once. Sequenced sample: PBMCs or T cells enriched from blood (not recorded which). The receptors here all came from a woman in her 30s who had recovered from COVID-19. The conserved cysteine and the conserved F or W are not part of the CDR3 here.

v_gene	j_gene	CDR3aa
TRBV7-9	TRBJ2-7	ASSLAGQDYEQY
TRBV28	TRBJ1-4	ASSLRAGWGEKLF
TRBV7-8	TRBJ2-7	ASSPFTPFDMVAQTEQY
TRBV9	TRBJ2-3	ASSVGLVSDTQY
TRBV20-1	TRBJ1-5	SASAGRNQPQH
TRBV28	TRBJ1-2	ASSSLAGPGVNYGYT
TRBV7-3	TRBJ1-5	ASSPGGTGMVDQPQH
TRBV2	TRBJ1-2	ASGGVNYGYT
TRBV27	TRBJ2-7	ASSLYTTGTGTMEQY
TRBV20-1	TRBJ2-7	SARMGSEQY
TRBV7-9	TRBJ2-1	ASSLGSGLPPYNEQF
TRBV5-4	TRBJ1-3	ASSSAPTETGNTIY
TRBV19	TRBJ1-1	ASSIGNRAMNTEAF
TRBV5-1	TRBJ2-3	ASTPSPGGTQY
TRBV9	TRBJ2-1	ASSVGQGRYNEQF
TRBV28	TRBJ1-1	ASTDMNTEAF
TRBV9	TRBJ2-5	ASSATVWVETQY
TRBV4-2	TRBJ1-1	ASSQVQGNTEAF
TRBV21-1	TRBJ1-2	ASSKGWDRVGYRALLNYGYT
TRBV21-1	TRBJ1-1	ASSKRSADSRTEAF
TRBV27	TRBJ1-2	ASSLRVNYGYT
TRBV27	TRBJ2-3	ASSFGAGEGDTQY
TRBV5-1	TRBJ2-7	ASSLAVAGTYEQY
TRBV4-1	TRBJ2-1	ASSQEGGVAYNEQF
TRBV5-1	TRBJ2-5	ASSLVPSAVAQY
TRBV9	TRBJ2-3	ASSVEGWGGRTDTQY
TRBV4-3	TRBJ1-3	ASSQDRGRIFGNTIY
TRBV20-1	TRBJ2-7	SASGITRQGSSYEQY
TRBV3-1/TRBV3-2	TRBJ2-7	ASSQDRGYEQY
TRBV6-2/TRBV6-3	TRBJ2-7	ASSYSTGGYEQY
TRBV2	TRBJ2-3	ASSELGTGASPQY
TRBV10-2	TRBJ1-4	ASSVNRDGEKLF
TRBV7-2	TRBJ1-1	ASSLASRGSEAF
TRBV7-6	TRBJ2-2	ASSLRLVRGTGELF
TRBV2	TRBJ2-7	ASSPPSGGLYKQY
TRBV5-1	TRBJ2-3	ASSFRAGGSTSTDTQY
TRBV12-3/TRBV12-4	TRBJ2-5	ASSLRGKETQY
TRBV3-1/TRBV3-2	TRBJ1-1	ASSQPGLNTEAF
TRBV3-1/TRBV3-2	TRBJ2-7	ASSTVDGRAYEQY